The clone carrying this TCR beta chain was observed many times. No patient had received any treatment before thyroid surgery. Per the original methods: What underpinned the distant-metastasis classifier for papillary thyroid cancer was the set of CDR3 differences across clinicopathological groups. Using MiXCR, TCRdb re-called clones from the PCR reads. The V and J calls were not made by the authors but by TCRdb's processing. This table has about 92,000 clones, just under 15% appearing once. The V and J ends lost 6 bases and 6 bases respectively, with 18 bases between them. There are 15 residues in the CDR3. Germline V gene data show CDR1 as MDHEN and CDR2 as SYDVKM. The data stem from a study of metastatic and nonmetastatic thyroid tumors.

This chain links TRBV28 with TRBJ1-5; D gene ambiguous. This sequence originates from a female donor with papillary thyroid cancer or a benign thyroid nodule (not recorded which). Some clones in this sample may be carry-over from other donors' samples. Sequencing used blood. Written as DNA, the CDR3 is TGTGCCAGCAGCAGCAGAAGGATTCGGTTTCAGCCCCAGCATTTT. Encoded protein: CASSSRRIRFQPQHF.